The T cell receptor (beta chain) under discussion was sequenced for a study of patients and donors after allogeneic stem cell transplantation. TCRdb re-derived calls from the RT-PCR reads in MiXCR, one entry per CDR3 protein. The sample has approximately 150,000 distinct CDR3 sequences; 24% are singletons. In germline, CDR1 is SGHTA, CDR2 FQGNSA. The V segment lost 8 bases and the J segment 2 bases; nucleotides outside the gene matches: 1. The CDR3 is made up of 13 amino acids. This clonotype showed up many times. The source material was blood, either unsorted or a sorted T cell fraction (not recorded which). The clonotype originates from a human donor who was either an allogeneic HSCT recipient or a stem cell or donor lymphocyte infusion donor (not recorded which). It is not recorded whose cells these are; they may come from a transplant donor. This rearrangement joins TRBV7-2 to TRBJ1-1; 11 bases align to TRBD1. The CDR3 nucleotides are TGTGCCAGCGGACAGGGGGCAAACACTGAAGCTTTCTTT. This translates into CASGQGANTEAFF.